This TCR beta chain was retrieved from a study of cytomegalovirus exposure and HLA in healthy donors (dated 2017 in TCRdb). For the wider study: An earlier analysis of 587 of the donors reported 276 Gb of sequence data and around 100 million unique TCR beta sequences obtained from roughly 180 million T cells. Alongside the repertoire data, information on donor age, sex, ethnicity and CMV serostatus was compiled. High-throughput TCR immunosequencing, statistical association of individual TCRs with disease status, and machine learning were combined to predict cytomegalovirus infection status. To study patterns of TCR occurrence, a later analysis re-analyzed previously published TCR beta repertoires from 666 donors and added high-resolution HLA genotyping. A later genetic analysis used genome-wide SNP genotypes for 398 of the 666 donors, treating that subset as a discovery cohort. The aim of the study was to test whether cataloging public T cell receptors could identify signatures of past pathogen exposure. The later analysis used no new phenotypic data to find candidate immune exposures, relying instead on TCR beta sequences and their occurrence across donors. Of the approximately 400 genotyped donors, around 81% fell in the genetic ancestry cluster associated with self-reported Caucasian donors. HLA typing included class I and class II loci at four-digit resolution. About five DR-DQ haplotypes were treated as single units for association and clustering because of strong linkage in the cohort. The number of donors typed differed by locus, with roughly 629-640 for A, B, C, DRB1 and DQB1, 522 for DQA1, 600 to 610 for DPA1, and 400 to 490 for DPB1. Besides the first cohort of around 670 subjects, a separate validation cohort made up of over 95 different subjects was used. Every repertoire in the discovery cohort had been generated on one and the same sequencing platform. An early release covering 500 to 750 HLA-typed donors comprised roughly 300 gigabases of sequencing data and around 86 million unique TCR sequences. An earlier analysis of nearly 600 of the donors applied high-throughput TCR beta sequencing to assess whether each TCR beta V gene segment acted as functional or pseudogenic. Across roughly 420 genotyped donors of the cohort, an average of about 200,000 unique TCR beta nucleotide sequences per donor were sequenced, and roughly 20% of those sequences were non-productive. Using immunosequencing, the study profiled T cell repertoires from around 670 subjects and related those repertoires to cytomegalovirus serostatus.

A note on this clone: The antigen it recognizes is unknown. Qualities for individual bases were not recorded, and no much larger clone is one base off.

What the study reported, not specific to this receptor: While some public TCRs were present in many individuals, most TCR sequences turned up only very rarely across donors. A few of the identified cytomegalovirus-associated TCR beta chains were confirmed in vitro to be specific for cytomegalovirus antigens. The study listed 150 to 200 TCR beta chains as associated with cytomegalovirus. In a later genetic analysis, a missense DCLRE1C variant was associated with V-gene and J-gene trimming of TCR beta chains, and the association was replicated in an independent cohort. The authors suggested that the approach could potentially be extended to other disease states and immunological phenotypes. Specific HLA alleles were associated with 15,000 to 20,000 TCR beta sequences at a false discovery rate of 0.05 in a later analysis. Immune exposure information for the cohort was limited to CMV serostatus. The cohort was sequenced for TCR beta chains only, and without alpha or paired-chain data the features that could be detected were limited. A cluster of highly shared sequence variants was judged likely to be a technical artifact of the sequencing pipeline. The classifier was reported to diagnose cytomegalovirus status with high specificity and sensitivity in both the original cohort and the validation cohort. A later genetic analysis reported fewer N-insertions in productive TCRs among donors in an Asian-associated ancestry cluster than the approximately 670-donor mean. According to a later analysis, parvovirus B19, influenza, CMV and Epstein-Barr virus appeared linked to several top co-occurrence clusters. The presence/absence analyses assumed that sequencing depth was roughly uniform across donors, and that assumption may not be true. HLA typing was unavailable for some donors at each locus, so association tests used only the typed subset. Because counts were too low, roughly 16 rarely observed V segments, including chromosome 9 orphons, were left out of the earlier analysis of several hundred of the donors. Most CMV-associated TCR beta chains appeared to be HLA-restricted in a later analysis, and the HLA associations seemed to be driven largely by CMV exposure. Broadly in line with IMGT annotations, most TCR beta V segments showed up in productive rearrangements about 87% or about 30% of the time in an earlier analysis of 450 to 600 of the donors. In a later analysis, HLA-associated TCR beta chains were found to be more clonally expanded and to have lower generation probabilities than equally common non-associated chains. In a later analysis, TCR association rates were found to vary across HLA loci, with the most associated TCRs seen for DRB1 alleles and the fewest for HLA-C alleles. Some IMGT-functional V segments, including TRBV6-2 and TRBV6-3, could not be distinguished by the 87-base-pair reads and were therefore excluded. Correlated functional status among segregating V segments might be attributable to linkage disequilibrium, but an unknown experimental factor could not be ruled out. When HLA alleles, especially DR and DQ, strongly co-occurred, TCR associations were difficult to assign to individual alleles. A further reported finding was that TCR beta sequences accurately predicted the HLA-A and HLA-B alleles for most subjects in the first cohort.

From the cysteine through the phenylalanine, the CDR3 covers 12 amino acids. Only the CDR3 region is kept as DNA, spanning 36 bases read in frame from base 1. CDR1 and CDR2, per the germline V gene, are MDHEN and SYDVKM. The junction carries 7 bases between V and J, which are trimmed by 0 bases and 8 bases respectively. The library came from the immunoSEQ multiplex PCR assay. The multiplex PCR relied on a mix of 60 forward primers for TCR Vbeta segments and 13 reverse primers for TCR Jbeta segments. A multiplex PCR assay on genomic DNA amplified the CDR3 region of rearranged TCR beta genes. Amplified TCR beta libraries were sequenced as 87-base-pair reads on the Illumina HiSeq System. The source study handled its data this way. Across the 666 repertoires, a later analysis counted some 81 million unique TCR beta chains, 9 million to 14 million of which were shared by at least two donors. Raw reads were error-corrected and collapsed into unique sequences by a nearest-neighbor algorithm in which closely related sequences were merged to remove PCR and sequencing errors. V, D and J gene segments were assigned by aligning CDR3 sequences to IMGT reference sequences. For a sequence to be retained, a match of at least six nucleotides to both a V gene segment and a J gene segment was required. Rearrangements were classified as productive when the CDR3 lacked stop codons and remained in frame with V and J, and all other rearrangements were classified as non-productive. CDR3 was defined by IMGT convention, running from the second conserved V-encoded cysteine to the conserved J-encoded phenylalanine. Sequences without an unambiguous match to a single V gene segment were excluded from the earlier analysis of about 640 of the donors. An earlier analysis of around 600 of the donors classified V segments as functional when productive rearrangements were above 56.7% and as segregating when the standard deviation between donors was above 5%. A statistical classification framework was built for diagnosing cytomegalovirus status from the catalog of TCR beta chain sequences. In a later analysis, V and J genes were assigned by comparing TCR nucleotide sequences against IMGT/GENE-DB human TR gene sequences. The TCRdist pipeline was used in a later analysis to assign CDR3 sequences and most-parsimonious VDJ recombination scenarios. In a later analysis, each TCR beta chain was defined by its CDR3 amino acid sequence together with its V-gene family, and reads without a unique V-gene family were excluded. A later analysis removed 550 to 650 highly shared, low-generation-probability nucleotide sequences to deal with suspected cross-contamination and a sequencing artifact. For each public chain, a later analysis derived a clonal expansion index from normalized ranks of inferred template counts within each repertoire. Generation probabilities in a later analysis came from a VDJ recombination model fitted to out-of-frame rearrangements, and those results were checked against IGoR. In a later analysis, hypergeometric tests were used to score TCR-TCR, TCR-HLA and TCR-CMV co-occurrence, with a repertoire-size bias correction applied to TCR pairs. To estimate false discovery rates, a later analysis permuted the HLA or CMV assignments 20 times. In a later analysis, co-occurring TCRs were grouped using DBSCAN, with TCRdist sequence similarity added in when clustering inside HLA-allele-positive subsets. Repertoires with fewer than 30,000 or more than 120,000 public chains, plus five repertoires with anomalous nucleotide sharing, were excluded from co-occurrence clustering. TCRdb took over this immuneACCESS table, retaining in-frame rearrangements with V and J assigned. Such tables are incomplete; in checked studies, under half of the missing clones stem from an unresolved V gene, and the remainder is unexplained. V and J calls and clone size are given by that table; D and trimming were obtained from the DNA. Present in this sample are hundreds of thousands of clones, almost 70% of which were seen just once. The ten largest clones capture about 3% of the sample.

In total, more than 500 healthy bone marrow donors made up the cohort. All cohort members were sampled while nominally healthy, although unrecorded immune exposures were likely present. The donor was CMV seropositive and belonged to the group of a few hundred seropositive cohort members. A peripheral blood sample was provided by each donor, and peripheral blood mononuclear cells were used for TCR beta sequencing. The Qiagen DNeasy Blood Extraction Kit was used to extract genomic DNA from the blood cell samples. The TCR comes from a middle-aged man in good health and CMV-seropositive. The V gene is TRBV28 and the J gene is TRBJ1-1; no D gene can be assigned with confidence. Sequencing was carried out using PBMCs. The CDR3 protein is CASSLWGREAFF. The DNA is TGTGCCAGCAGTTTATGGGGCAGAGAAGCTTTCTTT.